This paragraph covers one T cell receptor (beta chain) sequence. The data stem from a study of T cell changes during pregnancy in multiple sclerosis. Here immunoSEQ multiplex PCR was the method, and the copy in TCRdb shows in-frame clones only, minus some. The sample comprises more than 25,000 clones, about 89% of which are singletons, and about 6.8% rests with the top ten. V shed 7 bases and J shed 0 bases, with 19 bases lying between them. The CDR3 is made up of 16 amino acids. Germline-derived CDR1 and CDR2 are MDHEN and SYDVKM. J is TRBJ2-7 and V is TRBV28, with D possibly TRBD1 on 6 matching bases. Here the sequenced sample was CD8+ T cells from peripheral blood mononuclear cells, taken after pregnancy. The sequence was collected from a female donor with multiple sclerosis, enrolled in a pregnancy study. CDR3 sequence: CASTPTQGLFSYEQYF. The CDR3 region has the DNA TGTGCCAGCACCCCCACCCAGGGGCTATTCTCCTACGAGCAGTACTTC.